This T cell receptor beta chain was captured in a study of T-cell reconstitution after alpha-beta-depleted transplantation in children. This clonotype appeared many times. Researchers prepared the TCRbeta library using unique molecular identifiers, the study reports. Via MiXCR, TCRdb re-called the PCR reads, giving one row per CDR3 protein. The sample consists of about 610,000 distinct CDR3 sequences, about 10% of them appearing once. The sample here was PBMCs from the stem cell graft donor, taken from the stem cell graft. This clonotype was sampled from a human donor who donated a stem cell graft to a child with acute myeloid leukemia.

CDR3 in amino acids: CASGYGKEETQYF. The CDR3 DNA reads TGTGCTAGTGGTTATGGGAAGGAGGAGACCCAGTACTTC. The chain couples TRBV12-5 to TRBJ2-5; no clear D. Per germline, CDR1 LGHNT and CDR2 FRNRAP. V lost 4 bases and J lost 5, with 11 bases in between. This CDR3 is 13 amino acids long.